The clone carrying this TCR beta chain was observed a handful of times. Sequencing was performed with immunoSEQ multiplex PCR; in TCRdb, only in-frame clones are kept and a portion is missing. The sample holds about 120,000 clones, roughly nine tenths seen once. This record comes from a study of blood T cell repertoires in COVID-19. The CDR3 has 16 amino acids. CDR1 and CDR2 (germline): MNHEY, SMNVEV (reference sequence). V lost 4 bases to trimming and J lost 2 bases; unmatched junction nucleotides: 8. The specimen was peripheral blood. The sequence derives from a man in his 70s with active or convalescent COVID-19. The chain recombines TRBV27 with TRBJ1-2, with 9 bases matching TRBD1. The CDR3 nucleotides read TGTGCCAGCAGTTCCCTAGGGACAGGGAAAAACTATGGCTACACCTTC. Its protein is CASSSLGTGKNYGYTF.